The 17 T cell receptor beta chains presented below share a single source sample, sequenced in a study of T cell changes during pregnancy in multiple sclerosis. Repertoires were generated with immunoSEQ multiplex PCR, while TCRdb's copy carries only in-frame clones and drops some. This sample carries about 25,000 clones, roughly nine tenths of them seen once, and the ten largest clones take 9% to 9.5%. The material sequenced was CD8+ T cells from peripheral blood mononuclear cells, taken in the third trimester of pregnancy. These receptors were collected from a female donor in good health, enrolled as a control in a pregnancy study.

The chain carries TRBV19 and TRBJ1-2; 7 positions agree with TRBD1. CDR3 length: 15 amino acids. Trimming removed 6 bases from V and 4 bases from J; junction bases left unmatched: 11. CDR1 is LNHDA, CDR2 SQIVND, per germline (reference sequence). The CDR3 region has the DNA TGTGCCAGTAGCCCCTCGACAGGGATCGGCTATGGCTACACCTTC. Protein sequence: CASSPSTGIGYGYTF.

The rearrangement joins TRBV27 to TRBJ2-7; 7 bases align to TRBD1. The CDR3 runs to 16 residues. Germline CDR1 reads MNHEY; CDR2 reads SMNVEV (reference sequence). V trimming: 0 bases; J trimming: 0 bases; junction bases outside the gene matches: 5. The CDR3 bases are TGTGCCAGCAGTTTATCACCCGACAGGGCCTCCTACGAGCAGTACTTC. Translation: CASSLSPDRASYEQYF.

This clone was counted a single time. V gene TRBV7-3 combines with J gene TRBJ2-5; tentatively, D is TRBD2 (7 bases). The V and J ends lost 4 bases and 5 bases respectively, with 20 bases between them. Germline CDR1 and CDR2: SGHTA and FQGTGA. CDR3 length equals 16 residues. This CDR3 is CASSSPSGAGRETQYF. The CDR3 DNA follows: TGTGCCAGCAGCTCCCCCTCGGGGGCCGGGAGGGAGACCCAGTACTTC.

The chain is built from TRBV5-1 and TRBJ2-7; D perhaps matches TRBD1 (6 bases). Germline CDR1 SGHRS, CDR2 YFSETQ. Trimming took 4 bases from V and 5 from J, leaving 10 bases between them. This CDR3 region has 12 residues. CDR3 amino acids: CASSSRQDEQYF. In nucleotides, the CDR3 is TGCGCCAGCAGCAGCCGACAGGACGAGCAGTACTTC.

The V and J genes are TRBV6-4 and TRBJ1-1, with D unclear. Trimming cost V 5 bases and J 2 bases, with 12 bases left between them. In germline, CDR1 is MRHNA, CDR2 SNTAGT. This CDR3 contains 14 residues. The CDR3 nucleotides are TGTGCCAGCAGTCCCGGGTACACAAACACTGAAGCTTTCTTT. Amino acid sequence: CASSPGYTNTEAFF.

The chain carries TRBV19 and TRBJ2-7; 7 bases line up with TRBD2. The CDR3 has 14 residues. The J segment lost 6 bases and the V segment lost 5 bases, leaving 10 bases of the junction unmatched. CDR1 and CDR2 (germline): LNHDA, SQIVND (reference sequence). Written as DNA, the CDR3 is TGTGCCAGTAGTCCCCCGGGACTATATATCGAGCAGTACTTC. It yields the protein CASSPPGLYIEQYF. Full variable domain (remainder filled in from reference TRBV19 and TRBJ2-7): DGGITQSPKYLFRKEGQNVTLSCEQNLNHDAMYWYRQDPGQGLRLIYYSQIVNDFQKGDIAEGYSVSREKKESFPLTVTSAQKNPTAFYLCASSPPGLYIEQYFGPGTRLTVT.

The V gene is TRBV20-1, the J gene TRBJ2-1; TRBD1 agrees at 7 bases. Germline lookup yields CDR1 DFQATT and CDR2 SNEGSKA (reference sequence). The J segment lost 9 bases and the V segment lost 4 bases, leaving 3 bases of the junction unmatched. The CDR3 extends over 11 amino acids. DNA of the CDR3: TGCAGTGCTAAGGGGGCGCCTGAGCAGTTCTTC. Translation: CSAKGAPEQFF.

The chain carries TRBV11-2 and TRBJ2-2, with TRBD1 as a possible D gene (8 bases). This CDR3 comprises 14 residues. Between the trimmed V and J ends, which lost 11 bases and 2 bases, there was a span of 15 bases. Germline CDR1 is SGHAT and CDR2 is FQNNGV. The CDR3 loop is CAWGGTGNTGELFF. The CDR3 bases are TGTGCCTGGGGGGGGACAGGAAACACCGGGGAGCTGTTTTTT. Filled out from reference TRBV11-2 and TRBJ2-2, the complete variable domain reads EAGVAQSPRYKIIEKRQSVAFWCNPISGHATLYWYQQILGQGPKLLIQFQNNGVVDDSQLPKDRFSAERLKGVDSTLKIQPAKLEDSAVYLCAWGGTGNTGELFFGEGSRLTVL.

The chain couples TRBV6-4 to TRBJ1-6; 7 bases are a match to TRBD1. After removal of 2 bases from V and 5 bases from J, the junction contained 3 bases not matched to a gene. The germline V gene encodes CDR1 MRHNA and CDR2 SNTAGT. CDR3 length: 15 residues. The CDR3 DNA sequence: TGTGCCAGCAGTGACCGCGGACAGGATAATTCACCCCTCCACTTT. This encodes CASSDRGQDNSPLHF.

V is TRBV6-1 and J is TRBJ1-2, with 7 bases fitting TRBD1. The CDR3 is made up of 16 amino acids. Germline-derived CDR1 and CDR2 are MNHNS and SASEGT. V dropped 0 bases and J dropped 1; count of bases not matched to a gene: 5. The CDR3: CASSEAGDRVNYGYTF. The CDR3 bases are TGTGCCAGCAGTGAAGCCGGGGACAGAGTTAACTATGGCTACACCTTC.

In this sample, this clone turned up once. The rearrangement uses TRBV7-9 and TRBJ2-3; 9 bases agree with TRBD1. This CDR3 is built from 17 residues. The germline gives CDR1 SEHNR, CDR2 FQNEAQ (reference sequence). The V gene end was trimmed by 4 bases and the J gene end by 5 bases; junction bases not matched to a gene: 13. CDR3: CASSSSAGQGRGDTQYF. The CDR3 DNA sequence: TGTGCCAGCAGCTCCTCCGCTGGACAGGGGAGGGGAGATACGCAGTATTTT.

CDR3 sequence (DNA): TGTGCCAGCAGCTCGTCAATTCCGGACGGACTCACCGGGGAGCTGTTTTTT. Translation gives CASSSSIPDGLTGELFF. V and J are TRBV7-2 and TRBJ2-2; tentative D call: TRBD2 (5 bases). Germline V CDR1 and CDR2: SGHTA, FQGNSA. The CDR3 runs to 17 residues. Trimming took off 4 bases at V and 4 bases at J, with 19 bases between the two ends.

The chain uses TRBV30 and TRBJ1-1; D call uncertain. Germline CDR1 reads GTSNPN; CDR2 reads SVGIG (reference sequence). Trimming took 4 bases from V and 5 from J, leaving 11 bases between them. The CDR3 totals 12 residues. The CDR3 here is CAWTETGTEAFF. The CDR3 region has the DNA TGTGCCTGGACAGAGACGGGGACTGAAGCTTTCTTT.

This clone was counted a single time. The chain employs TRBV28 and TRBJ2-3; D unclear. Looked up from germline, CDR1 is MDHEN and CDR2 is SYDVKM. V was shortened by 1 base and J by 5 bases, with 4 bases between the two germline ends. This CDR3 region has 12 residues. The CDR3 DNA is TGTGCCAGCAGTTTATCTTTAGATACGCAGTATTTT. The encoded protein is CASSLSLDTQYF.

V usage is TRBV29-1 and J usage is TRBJ1-2, with D perhaps matching TRBD1 (5 bases). Trimming stripped 3 bases from V and 3 bases from J, with 14 bases between. Germline values: CDR1 SQVTM, CDR2 ANQGSEA. The CDR3 loop spans 14 amino acids. The CDR3 DNA sequence: TGCAGCGTTGAGGTATACGGGGGTGACTATGGCTACACCTTC. Protein: CSVEVYGGDYGYTF.

By frequency in the sample, this clone is medium-sized. The chain couples TRBV5-4 to TRBJ2-7, with 8 bases that match TRBD1. In germline, CDR1 is SGHNT, CDR2 YYREEE (reference sequence). The ends lost 4 bases at V and 4 bases at J; junction bases unmatched: 7. The CDR3 spans 14 residues. CDR3 sequence: CASSPDRDLYEQYF. CDR3 sequence (DNA): TGTGCCAGCAGCCCGGACAGGGATCTGTACGAGCAGTACTTC.

The chain employs TRBV6-5 and TRBJ2-6, with TRBD1 matching over 7 bases. The CDR3 covers 15 residues. Germline CDR1 reads MNHEY; CDR2 reads SVGAGI. J gave up 3 bases and V 6 bases, and 5 bases lay outside the gene matches. The CDR3 DNA is TGTGCCAGCAGACCGACAGGGTATGGGGCCAACGTCCTGACTTTC. It is translated as CASRPTGYGANVLTF.